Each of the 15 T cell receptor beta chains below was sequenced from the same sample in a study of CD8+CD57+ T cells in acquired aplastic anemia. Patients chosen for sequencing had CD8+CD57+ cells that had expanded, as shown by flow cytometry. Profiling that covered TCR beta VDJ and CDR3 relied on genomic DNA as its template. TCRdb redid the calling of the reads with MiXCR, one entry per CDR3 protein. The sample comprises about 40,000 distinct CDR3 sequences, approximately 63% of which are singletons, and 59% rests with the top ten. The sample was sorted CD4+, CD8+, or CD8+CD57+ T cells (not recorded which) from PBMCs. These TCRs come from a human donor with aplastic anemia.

The CDR3 DNA follows: TGCGCCAGCAGTATGTGGACAGCTGAGGGTCGAGCTTTCTTT. Its translation: CASSMWTAEGRAFF. The rearrangement links TRBV5-1 to TRBJ1-1, with a weak D call TRBD1 (6 bases). Germline assignment: CDR1 SGHRS and CDR2 YFSETQ. V was trimmed by 5 bases and J by 10 bases, leaving 21 bases between them. The CDR3 contains 14 residues.

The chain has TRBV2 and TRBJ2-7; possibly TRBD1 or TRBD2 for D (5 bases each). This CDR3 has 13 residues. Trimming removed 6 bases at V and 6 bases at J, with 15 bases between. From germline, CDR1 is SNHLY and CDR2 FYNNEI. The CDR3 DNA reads TGTGCCAGCAGCCAAGTCGGGGCGCGCGAGCAGTACGTC. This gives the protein CASSQVGAREQYV.

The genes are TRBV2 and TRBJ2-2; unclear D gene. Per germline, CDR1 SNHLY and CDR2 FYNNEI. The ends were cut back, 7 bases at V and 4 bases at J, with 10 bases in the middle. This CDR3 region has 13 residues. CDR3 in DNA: TGTGCCAGCACCATTCAGAGCACCGGGGAGCTGTTTTTT. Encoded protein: CASTIQSTGELFF.

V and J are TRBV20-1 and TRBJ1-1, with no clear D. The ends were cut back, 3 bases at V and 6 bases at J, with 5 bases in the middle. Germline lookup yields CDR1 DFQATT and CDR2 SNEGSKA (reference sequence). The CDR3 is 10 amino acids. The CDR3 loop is CSASAPEAFF. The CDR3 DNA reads TGCAGTGCTAGCGCTCCTGAAGCTTTCTTT.

DNA for the CDR3: TGCAGTGCTAGCGGGGGTATCTATGAGCAGTTCTTC. The encoded protein is CSASGGIYEQFF. V and J are TRBV20-1 and TRBJ2-1, with TRBD2 as a possible D gene (6 bases). Looked up from germline, CDR1 is DFQATT and CDR2 is SNEGSKA (reference sequence). CDR3 length equals 12 residues. V was trimmed by 3 bases and J by 8 bases, leaving 11 bases between them.

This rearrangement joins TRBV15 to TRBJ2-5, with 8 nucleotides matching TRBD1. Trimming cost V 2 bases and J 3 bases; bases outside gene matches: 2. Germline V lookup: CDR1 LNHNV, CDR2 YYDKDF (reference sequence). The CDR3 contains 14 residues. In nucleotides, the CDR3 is TGTGCCACCAGCAGAACAGGGGGTAAAGAGACCCAGTACTTC. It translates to CATSRTGGKETQYF.

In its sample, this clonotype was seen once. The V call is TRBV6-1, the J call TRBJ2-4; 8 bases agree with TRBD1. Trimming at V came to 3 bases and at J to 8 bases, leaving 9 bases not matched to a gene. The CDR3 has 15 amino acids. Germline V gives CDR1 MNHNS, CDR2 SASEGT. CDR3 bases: TGTGCCAGCAGTGACGAGGCGGACAGGGAAGACATTCAGTACTTC. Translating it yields CASSDEADREDIQYF.

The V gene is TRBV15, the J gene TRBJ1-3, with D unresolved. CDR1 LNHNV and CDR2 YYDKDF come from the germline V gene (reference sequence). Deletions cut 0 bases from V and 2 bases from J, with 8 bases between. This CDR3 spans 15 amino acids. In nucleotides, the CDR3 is TGTGCCACCAGCAGAGATAGGGCAGCTGGAAACACCATATATTTT. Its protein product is CATSRDRAAGNTIYF.

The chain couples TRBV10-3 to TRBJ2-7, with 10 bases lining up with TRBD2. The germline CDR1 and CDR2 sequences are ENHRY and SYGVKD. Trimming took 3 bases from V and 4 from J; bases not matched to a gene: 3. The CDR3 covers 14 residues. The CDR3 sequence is CAISDGTSVYEQYF. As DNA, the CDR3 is TGTGCCATCAGTGACGGGACTAGCGTTTACGAGCAGTACTTC.

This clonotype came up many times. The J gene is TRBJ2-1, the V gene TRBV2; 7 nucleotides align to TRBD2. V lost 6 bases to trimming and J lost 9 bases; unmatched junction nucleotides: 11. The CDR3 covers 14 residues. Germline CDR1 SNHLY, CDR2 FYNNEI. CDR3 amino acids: CASREYGGSLEQFF. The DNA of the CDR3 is TGTGCCAGCAGGGAGTACGGGGGGTCTCTTGAGCAGTTCTTC.

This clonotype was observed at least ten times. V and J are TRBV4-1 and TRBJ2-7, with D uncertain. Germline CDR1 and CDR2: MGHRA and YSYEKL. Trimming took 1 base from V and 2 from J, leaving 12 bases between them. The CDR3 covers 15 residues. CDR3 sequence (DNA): TGCGCCAGCAGCCAAGCTAGAGAATCTACCTACGAGCAGTACTTC. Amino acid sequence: CASSQARESTYEQYF.

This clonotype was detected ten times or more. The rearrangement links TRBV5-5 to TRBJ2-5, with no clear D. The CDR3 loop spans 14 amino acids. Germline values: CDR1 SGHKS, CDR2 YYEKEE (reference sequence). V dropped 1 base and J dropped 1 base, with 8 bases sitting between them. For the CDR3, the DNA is TGTGCCAGCAGCTTGTTCCCGGCCCAAGAGACCCAGTACTTC. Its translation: CASSLFPAQETQYF.

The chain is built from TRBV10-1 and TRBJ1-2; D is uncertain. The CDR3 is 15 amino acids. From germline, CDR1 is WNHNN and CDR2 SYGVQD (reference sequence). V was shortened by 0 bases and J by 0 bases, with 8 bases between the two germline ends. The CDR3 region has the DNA TGCGCCAGCAGTGAGTCGGGTCTTTCTAACTATGGCTACACCTTC. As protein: CASSESGLSNYGYTF.

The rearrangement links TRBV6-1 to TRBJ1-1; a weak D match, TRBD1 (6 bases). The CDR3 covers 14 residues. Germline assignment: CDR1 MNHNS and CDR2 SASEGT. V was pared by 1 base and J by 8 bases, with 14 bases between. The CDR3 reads CASSEGRTDKEAFF. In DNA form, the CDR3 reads TGTGCCAGCAGTGAAGGTAGGACAGACAAAGAAGCTTTCTTT.

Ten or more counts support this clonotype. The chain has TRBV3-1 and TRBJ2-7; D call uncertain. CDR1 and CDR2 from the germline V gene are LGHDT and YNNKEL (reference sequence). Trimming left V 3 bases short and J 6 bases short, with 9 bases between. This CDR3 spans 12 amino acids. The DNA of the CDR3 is TGTGCCAGCAGCCAGGGTGGGCGCGAGCAGTACTTC. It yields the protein CASSQGGREQYF.